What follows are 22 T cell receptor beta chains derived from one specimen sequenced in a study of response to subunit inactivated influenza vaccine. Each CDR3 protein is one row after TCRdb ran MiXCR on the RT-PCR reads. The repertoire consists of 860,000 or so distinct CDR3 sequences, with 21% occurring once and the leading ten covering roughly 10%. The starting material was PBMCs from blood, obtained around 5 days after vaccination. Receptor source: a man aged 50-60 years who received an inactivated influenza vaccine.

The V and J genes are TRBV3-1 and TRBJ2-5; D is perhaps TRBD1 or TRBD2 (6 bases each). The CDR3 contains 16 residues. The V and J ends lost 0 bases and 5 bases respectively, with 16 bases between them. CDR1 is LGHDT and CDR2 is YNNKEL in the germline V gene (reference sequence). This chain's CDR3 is CASSQDGRGLFETQYF. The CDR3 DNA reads TGTGCCAGCAGCCAAGATGGCCGGGGGCTTTTCGAGACCCAGTACTTC.

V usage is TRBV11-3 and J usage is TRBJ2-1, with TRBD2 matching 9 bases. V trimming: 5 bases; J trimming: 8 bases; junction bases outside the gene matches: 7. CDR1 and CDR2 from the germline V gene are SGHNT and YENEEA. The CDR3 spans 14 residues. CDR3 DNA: TGTGCCAGCAGCGTTGGGGGACTAGCCCATGAGCAGTTCTTC. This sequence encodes CASSVGGLAHEQFF.

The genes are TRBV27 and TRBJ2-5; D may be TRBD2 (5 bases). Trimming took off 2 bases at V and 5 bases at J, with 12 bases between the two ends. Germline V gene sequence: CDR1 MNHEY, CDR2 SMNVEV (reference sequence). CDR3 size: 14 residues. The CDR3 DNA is TGTGCCAGCAGTTTACTTTATGAGGGTGAGACCCAGTACTTC. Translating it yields CASSLLYEGETQYF.

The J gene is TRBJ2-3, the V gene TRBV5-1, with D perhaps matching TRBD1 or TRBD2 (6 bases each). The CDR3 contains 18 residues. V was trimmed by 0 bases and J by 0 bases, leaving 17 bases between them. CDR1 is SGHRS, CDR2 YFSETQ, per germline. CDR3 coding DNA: TGCGCCAGCAGCTTGGCCAGGCAGGGGACTTCTAGCACAGATACGCAGTATTTT. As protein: CASSLARQGTSSTDTQYF.

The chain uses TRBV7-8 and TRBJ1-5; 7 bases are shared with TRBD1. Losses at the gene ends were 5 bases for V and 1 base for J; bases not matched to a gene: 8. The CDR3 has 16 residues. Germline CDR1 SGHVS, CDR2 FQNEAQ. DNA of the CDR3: TGTGCCAGCAGCCAGGGGGGGGCTGGGAGCAATCAGCCCCAGCATTTT. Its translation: CASSQGGAGSNQPQHF.

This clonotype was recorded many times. CDR3 sequence reads: CSVEDRAGQNYNEQFF. CDR3 nucleotides: TGCAGCGTTGAAGATCGGGCGGGGCAAAACTACAATGAGCAGTTCTTC. V and J are TRBV29-1 and TRBJ2-1; D possibly corresponds to TRBD2 (6 bases). This CDR3 is built from 16 residues. V shed 0 bases and J shed 3 bases, with 15 bases lying between them. Per the germline V gene, CDR1 is SQVTM and CDR2 is ANQGSEA.

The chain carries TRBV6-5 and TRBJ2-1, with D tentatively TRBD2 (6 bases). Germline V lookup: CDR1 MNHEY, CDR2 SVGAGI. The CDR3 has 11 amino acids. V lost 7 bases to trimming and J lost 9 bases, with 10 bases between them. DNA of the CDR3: TGTGCCAGCAATCAGGGAGGTGAGCAGTTCTTC. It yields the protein CASNQGGEQFF.

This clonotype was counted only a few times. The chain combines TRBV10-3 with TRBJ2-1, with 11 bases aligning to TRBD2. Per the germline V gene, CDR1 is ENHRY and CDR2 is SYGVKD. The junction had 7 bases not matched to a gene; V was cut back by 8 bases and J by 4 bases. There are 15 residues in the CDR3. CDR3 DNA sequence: TGTGCCATCGGAACTAGCGGGGGCCAATACAATGAGCAGTTCTTC. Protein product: CAIGTSGGQYNEQFF.

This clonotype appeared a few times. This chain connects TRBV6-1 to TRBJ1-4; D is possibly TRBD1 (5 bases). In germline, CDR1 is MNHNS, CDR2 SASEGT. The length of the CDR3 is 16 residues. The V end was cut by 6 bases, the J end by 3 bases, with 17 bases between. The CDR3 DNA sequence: TGTGCCAGCAGCAACTTCTGGGGGTCACCTAATGAAAAACTGTTTTTT. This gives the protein CASSNFWGSPNEKLFF.

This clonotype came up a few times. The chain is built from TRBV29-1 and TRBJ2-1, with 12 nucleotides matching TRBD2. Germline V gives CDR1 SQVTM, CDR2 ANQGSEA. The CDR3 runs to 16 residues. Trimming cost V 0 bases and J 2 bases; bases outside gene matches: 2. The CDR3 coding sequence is TGCAGCGTTGAAGATGCTAGCGGGGGGGCCTACAATGAGCAGTTCTTC. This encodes CSVEDASGGAYNEQFF.

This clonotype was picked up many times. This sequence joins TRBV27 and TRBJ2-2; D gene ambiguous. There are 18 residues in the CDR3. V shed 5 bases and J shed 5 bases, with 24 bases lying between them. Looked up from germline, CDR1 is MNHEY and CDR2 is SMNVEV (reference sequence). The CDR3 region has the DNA TGTGCCAGCAGTCCTAGAGAGACTTTAGGGAAGCGAACCGGGGAGCTGTTTTTT. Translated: CASSPRETLGKRTGELFF.

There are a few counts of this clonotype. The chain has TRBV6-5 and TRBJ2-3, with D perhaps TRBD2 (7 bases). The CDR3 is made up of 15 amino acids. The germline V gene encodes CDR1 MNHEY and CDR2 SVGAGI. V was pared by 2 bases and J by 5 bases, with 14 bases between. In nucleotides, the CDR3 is TGTGCCAGCAGTTACGGGGGGGGGCAGGTAGATACGCAGTATTTT. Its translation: CASSYGGGQVDTQYF.

CDR3 protein: CASSLVWGGQNTEAFF. DNA for the CDR3: TGTGCCAGCAGCTTAGTGTGGGGGGGTCAGAACACTGAAGCTTTCTTT. The gene calls are TRBV7-2 and TRBJ1-1, with D perhaps TRBD1 (5 bases). Trimming shortened V by 1 base and J by 1 base, and 13 bases separated the two germline ends. This CDR3 has 16 residues. Germline lookup yields CDR1 SGHTA and CDR2 FQGNSA.

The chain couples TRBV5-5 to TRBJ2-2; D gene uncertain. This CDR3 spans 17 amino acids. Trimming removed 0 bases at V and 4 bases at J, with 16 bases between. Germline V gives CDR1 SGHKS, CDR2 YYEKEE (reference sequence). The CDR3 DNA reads TGTGCCAGCAGCTTGGGGCACTCGACTCCGAGCACCGGGGAGCTGTTTTTT. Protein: CASSLGHSTPSTGELFF. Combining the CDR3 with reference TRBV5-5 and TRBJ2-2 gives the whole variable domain DAGVTQSPTHLIKTRGQQVTLRCSPISGHKSVSWYQQVLGQGPQFIFQYYEKEERGRGNFPDRFSARQFPNYSSELNVNALLLGDSALYLCASSLGHSTPSTGELFFGEGSRLTVL.

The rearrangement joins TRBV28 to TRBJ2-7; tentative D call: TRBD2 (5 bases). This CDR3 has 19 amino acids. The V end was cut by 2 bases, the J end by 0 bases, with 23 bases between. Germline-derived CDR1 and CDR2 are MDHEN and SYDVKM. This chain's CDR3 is CASSLVGLARRGSSYEQYF. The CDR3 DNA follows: TGTGCCAGCAGTTTAGTAGGGCTAGCCCGACGGGGTAGCTCCTACGAGCAGTACTTC.

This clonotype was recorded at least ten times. CDR3 in DNA: TGTGCCACCAGTGGATACAAGAACACTGAAGCTTTCTTT. Its translation is CATSGYKNTEAFF. V usage is TRBV24-1 and J usage is TRBJ1-1; no clear D. CDR3 length: 13 residues. Germline-derived CDR1 and CDR2 are KGHDR and SFDVKD. With 5 bases removed from V and 1 base from J, the gap between germline ends came to 7 bases.

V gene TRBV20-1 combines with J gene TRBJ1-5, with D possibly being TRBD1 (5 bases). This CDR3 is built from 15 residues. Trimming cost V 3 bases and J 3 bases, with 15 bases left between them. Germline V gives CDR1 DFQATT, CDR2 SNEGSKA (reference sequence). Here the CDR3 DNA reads TGCAGTGCTAGGTCAGGGACTTCTTCCAATCAGCCCCAGCATTTT. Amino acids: CSARSGTSSNQPQHF.

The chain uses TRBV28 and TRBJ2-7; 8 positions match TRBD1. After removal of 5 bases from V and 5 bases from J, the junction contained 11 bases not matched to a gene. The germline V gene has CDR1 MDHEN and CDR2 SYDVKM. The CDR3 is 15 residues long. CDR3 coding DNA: TGTGCCAGCAGTACATGGACAGGGAATTCCCACGAGCAGTACTTC. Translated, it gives CASSTWTGNSHEQYF.

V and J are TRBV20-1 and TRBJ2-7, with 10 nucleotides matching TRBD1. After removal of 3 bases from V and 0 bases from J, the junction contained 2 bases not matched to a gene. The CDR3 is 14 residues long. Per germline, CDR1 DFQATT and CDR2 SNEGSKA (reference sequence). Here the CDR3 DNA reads TGCAGTGCTAGGACAGGGGGCAGCTCCTACGAGCAGTACTTC. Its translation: CSARTGGSSYEQYF.

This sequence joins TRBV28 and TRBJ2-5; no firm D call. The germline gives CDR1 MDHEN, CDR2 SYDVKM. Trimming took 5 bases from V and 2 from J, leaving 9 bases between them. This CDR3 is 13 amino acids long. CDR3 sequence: CASSVTVQETQYF. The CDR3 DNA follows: TGTGCCAGCAGTGTCACGGTGCAAGAGACCCAGTACTTC.

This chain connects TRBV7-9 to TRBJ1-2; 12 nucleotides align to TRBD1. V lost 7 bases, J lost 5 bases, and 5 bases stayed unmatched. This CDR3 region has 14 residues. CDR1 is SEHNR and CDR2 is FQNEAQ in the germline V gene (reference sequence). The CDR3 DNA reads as TGTGCCAGCATCGGGACAGGGGGCTTTTATGGCTACACCTTC. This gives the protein CASIGTGGFYGYTF.

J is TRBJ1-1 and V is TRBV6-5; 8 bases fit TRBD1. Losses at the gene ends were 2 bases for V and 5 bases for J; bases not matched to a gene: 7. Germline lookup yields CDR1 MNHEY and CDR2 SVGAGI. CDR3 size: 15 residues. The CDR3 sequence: CASSYTSGGQTEAFF. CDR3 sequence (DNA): TGTGCCAGCAGTTACACCTCAGGGGGCCAAACTGAAGCTTTCTTT.